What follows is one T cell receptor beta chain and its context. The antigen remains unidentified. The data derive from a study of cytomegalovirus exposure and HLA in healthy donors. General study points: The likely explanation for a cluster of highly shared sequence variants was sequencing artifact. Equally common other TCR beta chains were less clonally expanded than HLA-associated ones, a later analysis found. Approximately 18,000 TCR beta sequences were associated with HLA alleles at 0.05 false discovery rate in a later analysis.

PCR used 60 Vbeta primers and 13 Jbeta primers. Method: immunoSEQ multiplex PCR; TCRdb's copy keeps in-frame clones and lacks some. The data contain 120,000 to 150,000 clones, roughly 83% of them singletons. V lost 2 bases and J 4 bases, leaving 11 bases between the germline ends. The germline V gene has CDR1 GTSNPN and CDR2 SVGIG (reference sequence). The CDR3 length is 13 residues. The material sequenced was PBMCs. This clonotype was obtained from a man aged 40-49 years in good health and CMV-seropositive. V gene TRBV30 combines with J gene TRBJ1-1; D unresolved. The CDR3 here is CAWSRLEFTEAFF. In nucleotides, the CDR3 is TGTGCCTGGAGTCGACTAGAATTCACTGAAGCTTTCTTT.